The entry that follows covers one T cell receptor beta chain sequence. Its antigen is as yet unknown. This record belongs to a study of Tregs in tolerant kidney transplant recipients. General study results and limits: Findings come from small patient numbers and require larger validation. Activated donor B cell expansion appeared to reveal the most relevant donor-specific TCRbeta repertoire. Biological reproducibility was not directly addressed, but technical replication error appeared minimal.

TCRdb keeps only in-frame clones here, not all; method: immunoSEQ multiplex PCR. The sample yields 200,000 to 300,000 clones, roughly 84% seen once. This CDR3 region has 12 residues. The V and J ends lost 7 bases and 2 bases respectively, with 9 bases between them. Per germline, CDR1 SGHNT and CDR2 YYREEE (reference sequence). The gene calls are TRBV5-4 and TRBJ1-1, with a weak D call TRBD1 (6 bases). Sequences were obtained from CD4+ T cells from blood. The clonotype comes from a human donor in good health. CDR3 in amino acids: CASGTPNTEAFF. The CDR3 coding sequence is TGTGCCAGCGGGACACCAAACACTGAAGCTTTCTTT.